These T cell receptor beta chains were read from a single sample in a study of a mutant IDH1 vaccine in newly diagnosed glioma. Which antigens these TCRs recognize remains unknown. The assay was immunoSEQ multiplex PCR, and TCRdb's table has in-frame clones only and misses some. The table shows 56,000 or so clones, with over 75% occurring only once. The sample consisted of PBMCs, taken from a glioma patient whose treatment included an IDH1 peptide vaccine. These receptors were taken from a woman aged 40 to 50 with glioma. The CDR3 runs from the conserved cysteine through the conserved F or W. Each record gives: D gene, clone size, V gene, J gene, CDR3 protein, CDR3 DNA. A D gene is named only where the DNA matches it firmly. Rows may omit the clone size; those that give it use once, few, many or a size class.

D: -
size: -
V: TRBV9
J: TRBJ1-2
CDR3: CATALARLFWGASGPSNYGYTF
DNA: TGTGCCACTGCCCTGGCAAGGCTCTTTTGGGGGGCATCGGGACCATCTAACTATGGCTACACCTTC

D: TRBD1
size: -
V: TRBV30
J: TRBJ2-7
CDR3: CAWSVPDRGSGYEQYF
DNA: TGTGCCTGGAGTGTACCGGACAGGGGGTCGGGCTACGAGCAGTACTTC

D: TRBD2
size: -
V: TRBV2
J: TRBJ2-2
CDR3: CASTREGANTGELFF
DNA: TGTGCCAGCACCCGGGAGGGCGCGAACACCGGGGAGCTGTTTTTT

D: -
size: -
V: TRBV7-2
J: TRBJ2-1
CDR3: CASSLGGLQWHEQFF
DNA: TGTGCCAGCAGCTTAGGGGGACTCCAGTGGCATGAGCAGTTCTTC

D: -
size: -
V: TRBV4-2
J: TRBJ1-2
CDR3: CASSQGDYGYTF
DNA: TGTGCCAGCAGCCAAGGGGACTATGGCTACACCTTC

D: TRBD1
size: few
V: TRBV5-1
J: TRBJ1-2
CDR3: CASSVDRDYGYTF
DNA: TGCGCCAGCAGCGTAGACAGGGACTATGGCTACACCTTC

D: TRBD1
size: -
V: TRBV6-5
J: TRBJ1-2
CDR3: CASSSGTGSRGYTF
DNA: TGTGCCAGCAGTTCCGGGACAGGGAGTAGGGGCTACACCTTC

D: -
size: -
V: TRBV29-1
J: TRBJ1-3
CDR3: CSVEGRHSGNTIYF
DNA: TGCAGCGTTGAAGGGCGGCATTCTGGAAACACCATATATTTT

D: TRBD1
size: -
V: TRBV30
J: TRBJ1-5
CDR3: CAWSRARQGGQPQHF
DNA: TGTGCCTGGAGTCGCGCGAGGCAGGGGGGTCAGCCCCAGCATTTT

D: -
size: -
V: TRBV5-1
J: TRBJ2-3
CDR3: CASSLEGGGTDTQYF
DNA: TGCGCCAGCAGCTTGGAAGGGGGGGGCACAGATACGCAGTATTTT

D: TRBD1
size: -
V: TRBV18
J: TRBJ1-2
CDR3: CASSPVPGGTVGGYTF
DNA: TGTGCCAGCTCACCAGTGCCAGGGGGTACGGTAGGAGGCTACACCTTC

D: TRBD1
size: -
V: TRBV10-3
J: TRBJ1-6
CDR3: CAISRTGDYNSPLHF
DNA: TGTGCCATCAGTAGGACAGGGGATTATAATTCACCCCTCCACTTT

D: TRBD1
size: -
V: TRBV7-2
J: TRBJ2-7
CDR3: CASSTGGVLNHEQYF
DNA: TGTGCCAGCAGCACAGGGGGCGTCTTGAATCACGAGCAGTACTTC

D: -
size: -
V: TRBV6-6
J: TRBJ1-6
CDR3: CASSYTGLNSPLHF
DNA: TGTGCCAGCAGTTACACAGGGCTTAATTCACCCCTCCACTTT

D: -
size: -
V: TRBV6-1
J: TRBJ2-7
CDR3: CASSVGGTSYEQYF
DNA: TGTGCCAGCAGTGTGGGTGGGACCTCCTACGAGCAGTACTTC

D: -
size: once
V: TRBV12-5
J: TRBJ1-5
CDR3: CASGPPERGQPQHF
DNA: TGTGCTAGTGGTCCTCCGGAGAGGGGTCAGCCCCAGCATTTT

D: TRBD1
size: -
V: TRBV4-1
J: TRBJ1-5
CDR3: CASSQEQGDNQPQHF
DNA: TGCGCCAGCAGCCAGGAGCAGGGGGACAATCAGCCCCAGCATTTT

D: TRBD1
size: -
V: TRBV6-5
J: TRBJ1-4
CDR3: CASSRGTGTNEKLFF
DNA: TGTGCCAGCAGTCGGGGGACAGGGACTAATGAAAAACTGTTTTTT

D: -
size: -
V: TRBV27
J: TRBJ1-1
CDR3: CASTWGTEAFF
DNA: TGTGCCAGCACTTGGGGCACTGAAGCTTTCTTT

D: TRBD2
size: -
V: TRBV5-1
J: TRBJ2-3
CDR3: CASGLELAGGTDTQYF
DNA: TGCGCCAGCGGGCTTGAGTTGGCGGGGGGTACAGATACGCAGTATTTT

D: TRBD2
size: once
V: TRBV6-4
J: TRBJ2-5
CDR3: CASSPIAGGQETQYF
DNA: TGTGCCAGCAGTCCAATAGCGGGGGGGCAAGAGACCCAGTACTTC

D: -
size: -
V: TRBV5-6
J: TRBJ2-3
CDR3: CASSLVDLGSGADTQYF
DNA: TGTGCCAGCAGCTTGGTGGATTTAGGTTCTGGTGCAGATACGCAGTATTTT

D: -
size: once
V: TRBV10-3
J: TRBJ1-3
CDR3: CAISTRPDSGNTIYF
DNA: TGTGCCATCAGCACTCGACCGGACTCTGGAAACACCATATATTTT

D: TRBD2
size: -
V: TRBV7-8
J: TRBJ2-1
CDR3: CASRYLAGGYNEQFF
DNA: TGTGCCAGCAGGTACCTAGCGGGGGGGTACAATGAGCAGTTCTTC

D: -
size: few
V: TRBV4-1
J: TRBJ1-6
CDR3: CASSQEVAGNASPLHF
DNA: TGCGCCAGCAGCCAAGAGGTGGCGGGAAATGCTTCACCCCTCCACTTT

D: -
size: few
V: TRBV27
J: TRBJ1-2
CDR3: CASSLHIGDPPGNGYTF
DNA: TGTGCCAGCAGTTTACATATTGGAGACCCGCCGGGTAATGGCTACACCTTC

D: -
size: -
V: TRBV25-1
J: TRBJ1-1
CDR3: CASSESTSGAEAFF
DNA: TGTGCCAGCAGTGAATCTACCTCGGGGGCTGAAGCTTTCTTT

D: -
size: -
V: TRBV7-8
J: TRBJ2-4
CDR3: CASSPGGAGGSGKNIQYF
DNA: TGTGCCAGCAGCCCCGGGGGGGCAGGGGGCAGTGGCAAAAACATTCAGTACTTC

D: TRBD1
size: -
V: TRBV11-2
J: TRBJ1-1
CDR3: CASRRTGHTEAFF
DNA: TGTGCCAGCAGACGGACAGGTCACACTGAAGCTTTCTTT

D: -
size: -
V: TRBV5-1
J: TRBJ2-7
CDR3: CASSLSGFSLEQYF
DNA: TGCGCCAGCAGCTTGTCCGGGTTTTCCCTCGAGCAGTACTTC

D: TRBD1
size: -
V: TRBV7-9
J: TRBJ2-1
CDR3: CASTSHRGPYNEQFF
DNA: TGTGCCAGCACCTCCCACAGGGGACCTTACAATGAGCAGTTCTTC

D: TRBD2
size: few
V: TRBV6-1
J: TRBJ2-1
CDR3: CASSENGGAWSEQFF
DNA: TGTGCCAGCAGTGAAAACGGGGGGGCCTGGTCTGAGCAGTTCTTC

D: -
size: -
V: TRBV11-2
J: TRBJ2-7
CDR3: CASSATEYEQYF
DNA: TGTGCCAGCAGCGCGACGGAATACGAGCAGTACTTC

D: -
size: -
V: TRBV29-1
J: TRBJ1-1
CDR3: CSVETKGHSIEAFF
DNA: TGCAGCGTTGAGACGAAAGGACATTCCATTGAAGCTTTCTTT

D: -
size: -
V: TRBV12-5
J: TRBJ2-3
CDR3: CASGSPPRVDTQYF
DNA: TGTGCTAGTGGTTCGCCCCCTCGGGTGGATACGCAGTATTTT

D: -
size: -
V: TRBV9
J: TRBJ2-7
CDR3: CASSVAAGTVFYEQYF
DNA: TGTGCCAGCAGCGTAGCGGCCGGGACCGTTTTCTACGAGCAGTACTTC

D: -
size: -
V: TRBV6-6
J: TRBJ2-3
CDR3: CASSYPDTQYF
DNA: TGTGCCAGCAGTTACCCAGATACGCAGTATTTT

D: TRBD1
size: -
V: TRBV5-1
J: TRBJ2-3
CDR3: CASSRDRALDTQYF
DNA: TGCGCCAGCAGTCGGGACAGGGCGTTAGATACGCAGTATTTT

D: TRBD1
size: -
V: TRBV7-2
J: TRBJ2-7
CDR3: CASSPDRGLREQYF
DNA: TGTGCCAGCAGCCCGGACAGGGGGCTAAGGGAGCAGTACTTC

D: -
size: once
V: TRBV5-1
J: TRBJ1-4
CDR3: CASSLGGGGEKLFF
DNA: TGCGCCAGCAGCTTGGGCGGAGGTGGTGAAAAACTGTTTTTT

D: TRBD1
size: -
V: TRBV10-3
J: TRBJ2-7
CDR3: CAIGTGESYEQYF
DNA: TGTGCCATCGGGACAGGGGAATCCTACGAGCAGTACTTC

D: -
size: -
V: TRBV5-6
J: TRBJ1-6
CDR3: CASSSQGNLHF
DNA: TGTGCCAGCAGCTCACAGGGAAACCTCCACTTT

D: -
size: -
V: TRBV6-1
J: TRBJ1-2
CDR3: CASTRQVVANYGYTF
DNA: TGTGCCAGCACCCGCCAGGTAGTTGCTAACTATGGCTACACCTTC

D: -
size: -
V: TRBV5-1
J: TRBJ2-1
CDR3: CASSLEQGLYNEQFF
DNA: TGCGCCAGCAGCTTGGAACAGGGCCTCTACAATGAGCAGTTCTTC

D: -
size: -
V: TRBV5-6
J: TRBJ2-7
CDR3: CASSPPQLPGVYEQYF
DNA: TGTGCCAGCAGCCCCCCCCAACTCCCGGGAGTTTACGAGCAGTACTTC

D: -
size: -
V: TRBV2
J: TRBJ1-1
CDR3: CASSEAGTTEAFF
DNA: TGTGCCAGCAGTGAAGCGGGGACCACTGAAGCTTTCTTT

D: -
size: -
V: TRBV6-5
J: TRBJ1-2
CDR3: CAGSTTASGYGYTF
DNA: TGTGCCGGCAGTACGACAGCCTCGGGCTATGGCTACACCTTC

D: -
size: -
V: TRBV14
J: TRBJ2-2
CDR3: CASSHAKLGTTGELFF
DNA: TGTGCCAGCAGCCATGCAAAACTCGGGACCACCGGGGAGCTGTTTTTT

D: -
size: few
V: TRBV30
J: TRBJ1-4
CDR3: CAWSVQGANEKLFF
DNA: TGTGCCTGGAGTGTACAGGGAGCTAATGAAAAACTGTTTTTT

D: -
size: -
V: TRBV6-1
J: TRBJ2-4
CDR3: CASSEGLNIQYF
DNA: TGTGCCAGCAGTGAAGGTCTAAACATTCAGTACTTC

D: -
size: few
V: TRBV9
J: TRBJ2-2
CDR3: CASREGAGELFF
DNA: TGTGCCAGCAGGGAGGGGGCCGGGGAGCTGTTTTTT

D: -
size: -
V: TRBV29-1
J: TRBJ1-1
CDR3: CSVVSPMDTEAFF
DNA: TGCAGCGTTGTTTCTCCTATGGACACTGAAGCTTTCTTT